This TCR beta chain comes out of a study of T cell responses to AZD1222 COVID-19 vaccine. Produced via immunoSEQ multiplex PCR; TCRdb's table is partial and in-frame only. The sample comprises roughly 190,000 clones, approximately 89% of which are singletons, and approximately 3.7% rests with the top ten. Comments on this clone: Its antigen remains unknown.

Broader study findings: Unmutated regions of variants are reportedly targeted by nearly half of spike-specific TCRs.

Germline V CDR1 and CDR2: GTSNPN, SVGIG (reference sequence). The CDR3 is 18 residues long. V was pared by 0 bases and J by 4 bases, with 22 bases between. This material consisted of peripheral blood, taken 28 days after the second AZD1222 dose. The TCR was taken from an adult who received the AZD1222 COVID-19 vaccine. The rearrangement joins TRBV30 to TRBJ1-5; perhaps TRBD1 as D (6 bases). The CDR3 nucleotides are TGTGCCTGGAGTGTACGGCCGTCCGGTCCTAGGGGGAATCAGCCCCAGCATTTT. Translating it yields CAWSVRPSGPRGNQPQHF.